The clone carrying this TCR beta chain has just one count. In the original analysis: Reference gene primer amplification gave estimated nucleated cell counts. The method was immunoSEQ multiplex PCR; TCRdb's version includes in-frame clones alone and lacks a portion of them. D and trimming come from the DNA, and the V and J calls and clone size come from that table. Of about 65,000 clones listed, about 92% were seen once; the top ten hold 0.95% to 1.5%. These data come from a study of blood T cell repertoires in COVID-19. Study in general: Samples of COVID-19 (acute and convalescent) were obtained from the United States, Italy and Spain. T cells, B-cell-depleted T cells, or PBMCs supplied cDNA or gDNA.

The V and J ends lost 4 bases and 2 bases respectively, with 12 bases between them. The CDR3 has 15 residues. Germline V gene lookup returns CDR1 LGHDT and CDR2 YNNKEL (reference sequence). The sequence was obtained from a man aged 60-69 years with acute or convalescent COVID-19. The V and J genes are TRBV3-1 (or the pseudogene TRBV3-2) and TRBJ1-5, with D possibly being TRBD1 (5 bases). The sample taken for sequencing was peripheral blood. The CDR3 DNA is TGTGCCAGCAGCCCCCGCGGGGGGGGCAATCAGCCCCAGCATTTT. Residues: CASSPRGGGNQPQHF.